Sequencing of this T cell receptor beta chain was carried out in a study of early T cells in non-severe SARS-CoV-2 infection. Looked up from germline, CDR1 is SGDLS and CDR2 is YYNGEE. Trimming removed 2 bases from V and 3 bases from J, with 9 bases in between. This CDR3 contains 14 residues. Unique molecular identifiers were added to individual cDNA molecules. TCRdb called the 5' RACE reads again in MiXCR, with one record for every CDR3 protein. The repertoire holds about 77,000 distinct CDR3 sequences, roughly 12% seen once, with around 15% in the top ten. This clonotype was counted at least ten times.

The TCR comes from an adult who was a healthcare worker with PCR-confirmed SARS-CoV-2 infection or an uninfected control (not recorded which). The donor label of this sample is uncertain. The sample here was whole blood, taken at baseline. The chain uses TRBV9 and TRBJ1-5; D may be TRBD1 (6 bases). CDR3: CASSVGQTNQPQHF. The CDR3 bases are TGTGCCAGCAGCGTCGGACAGACCAATCAGCCCCAGCATTTT. The full variable domain, completed using reference TRBV9 and TRBJ1-5, is DSGVTQTPKHLITATGQRVTLRCSPRSGDLSVYWYQQSLDQGLQFLIQYYNGEERAKGNILERFSAQQFPDLHSELNLSSLELGDSALYFCASSVGQTNQPQHFGDGTRLSIL.